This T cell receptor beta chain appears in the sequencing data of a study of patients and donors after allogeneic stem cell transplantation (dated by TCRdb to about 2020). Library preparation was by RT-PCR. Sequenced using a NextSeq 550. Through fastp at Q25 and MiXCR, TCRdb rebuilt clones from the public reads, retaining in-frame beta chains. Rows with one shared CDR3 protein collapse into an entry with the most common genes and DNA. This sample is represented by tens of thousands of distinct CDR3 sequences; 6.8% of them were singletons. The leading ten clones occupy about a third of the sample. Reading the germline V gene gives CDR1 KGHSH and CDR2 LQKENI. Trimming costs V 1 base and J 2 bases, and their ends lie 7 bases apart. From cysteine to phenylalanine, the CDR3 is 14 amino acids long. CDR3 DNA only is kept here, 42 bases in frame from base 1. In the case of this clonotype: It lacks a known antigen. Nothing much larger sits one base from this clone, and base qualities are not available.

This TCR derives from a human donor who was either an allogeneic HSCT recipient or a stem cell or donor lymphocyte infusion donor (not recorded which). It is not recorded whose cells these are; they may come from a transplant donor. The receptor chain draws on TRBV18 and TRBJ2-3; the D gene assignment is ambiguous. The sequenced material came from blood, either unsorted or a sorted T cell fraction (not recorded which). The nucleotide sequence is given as TGTGCCAGCTCACCACTAGATTTCACAGATACGCAGTATTTT. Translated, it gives CASSPLDFTDTQYF.